This T cell receptor (beta chain) was sequenced for a study of blood T cell repertoires in COVID-19. Study in general: The cDNA or gDNA used as material had been derived from T cells, B-cell-depleted T cells, or PBMCs.

CDR3 length equals 15 residues. Germline-derived CDR1 and CDR2 are SNHLY and FYNNEI. Trimming left V 2 bases short and J 3 bases short, with 11 bases between. The table came from immunoSEQ multiplex PCR; TCRdb's copy has only in-frame clones and leaves some out. This sample carries approximately 230,000 clones, about 91% of them seen once, and the ten largest clones take 6% to 6.5%. Seattle enrolled patients during active infection and tracked them longitudinally. What was sequenced was peripheral blood. The TCR comes from a woman in her twenties or thirties with COVID-19, enrolled during active disease. The chain recombines TRBV2 with TRBJ1-5; the D gene is possibly TRBD1 (5 bases). CDR3 loop: CASSENLGANQPQHF. The CDR3 DNA reads TGTGCCAGCAGTGAAAACCTAGGGGCCAATCAGCCCCAGCATTTT.